This TCR beta chain was found in a study of beta chain features in type 1 diabetes. Study conclusions and caveats: Insertions at VDJ junctions were less frequent in type 1 diabetes patients. These patients also deleted more nucleotides at the same junctions. Moderate but significant shortening of TCRB CDR3s was recorded in all four CD4+ subsets from Type 1 diabetes patients. Researchers could not determine here whether HLA type influences TCRB rearrangement.

Based on CD45RO/CCR7/CD25/CD127/CD95/CD27, CD4+ regulatory, stem cell-like memory, naive and central memory cells were sorted. This CDR3 comprises 15 residues. The J segment lost 1 base and the V segment lost 3 bases, leaving 2 bases of the junction unmatched. Germline assignment: CDR1 SGHRS and CDR2 YFSETQ. As concerns this clone: Its antigen is unknown.

Expressed TCRB transcripts got sequenced, as all isolated RNA was reverse transcribed. Only in-frame clones appear in the TCRdb table, and some are missing; sequencing was by immunoSEQ multiplex PCR. The data show 250,000 to 300,000 clones, roughly a quarter seen once. Sequences were obtained from naive CD4+ T cells from blood. The chain combines TRBV5-1 with TRBJ2-4; the match to TRBD1 covers 9 bases. The origin of this receptor is a woman aged 30 to 39 with type 1 diabetes. For the CDR3, the DNA is TGCGCCAGCAGCTCACAGGGGGCGGCCAAAAACATTCAGTACTTC. This codes for CASSSQGAAKNIQYF.